This T cell receptor beta chain was identified during a study of T cells in Graves' hyperthyroidism and ophthalmopathy. RNA transcripts were the template for amplifying TCR beta CDR3 regions. Carried out on the TCR CDR3, a first-round RT-PCR used the HTBI primer set. TCRdb itself ran the multiplex PCR reads through MiXCR, one entry per CDR3 protein. Of over 450,000 distinct CDR3 sequences detected, roughly 18% appear once; the ten largest clones hold 17%. This clonotype was found many times. Individuals with ophthalmopathy presented a Clinical Activity Score of at least 3, a NOSPECS grade of at least 4 and a duration under 3 months. The TCR comes from a woman aged 18-29 years with Graves' ophthalmopathy. Specimen: blood.

Here the CDR3 reads CASSLSPDYRAGYEQYF. In DNA, the CDR3 is TGTGCCAGCAGTTTAAGCCCCGACTACCGGGCCGGGTACGAGCAGTACTTC. The gene calls are TRBV28 and TRBJ2-7, with a tentative D call TRBD2 (5 bases). Germline V CDR1 and CDR2: MDHEN, SYDVKM. The CDR3 has 17 residues. V was cut by 2 bases and J by 4 bases, with 21 bases left in between.